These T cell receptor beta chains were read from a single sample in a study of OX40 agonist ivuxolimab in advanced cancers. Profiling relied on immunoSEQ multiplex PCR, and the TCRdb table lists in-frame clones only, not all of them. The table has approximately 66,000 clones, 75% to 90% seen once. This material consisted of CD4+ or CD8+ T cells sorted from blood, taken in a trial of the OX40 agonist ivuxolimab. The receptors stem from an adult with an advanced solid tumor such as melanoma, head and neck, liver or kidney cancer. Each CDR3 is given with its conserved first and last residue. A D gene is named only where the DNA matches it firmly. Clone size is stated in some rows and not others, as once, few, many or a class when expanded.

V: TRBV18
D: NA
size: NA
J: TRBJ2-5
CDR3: CASSREYQETQYF
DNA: TGTGCCAGCTCCCGGGAATACCAAGAGACCCAGTACTTC

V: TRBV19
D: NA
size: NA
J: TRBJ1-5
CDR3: CATSSFNQPQHF
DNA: TGTGCCACGTCTTCTTTTAATCAGCCCCAGCATTTT

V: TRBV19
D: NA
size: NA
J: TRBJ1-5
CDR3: CASSIGGAAANQPQHF
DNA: TGTGCCAGTAGTATCGGTGGGGCGGCGGCGAATCAGCCCCAGCATTTT

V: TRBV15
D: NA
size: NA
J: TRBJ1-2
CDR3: CATSRVRIGVGGYTF
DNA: TGTGCCACCAGCAGAGTACGAATAGGGGTGGGAGGCTACACCTTC

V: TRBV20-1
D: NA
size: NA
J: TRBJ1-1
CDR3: CSARREGEAFF
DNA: TGCAGTGCTAGACGGGAAGGAGAAGCTTTCTTT

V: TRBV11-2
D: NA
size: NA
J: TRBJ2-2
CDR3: CASSSPTGGFTGELFF
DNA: TGTGCCAGCAGCAGTCCGACAGGAGGTTTCACCGGGGAGCTGTTTTTT

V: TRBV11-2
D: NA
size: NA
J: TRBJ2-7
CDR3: CASSFGGRKLYF
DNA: TGTGCCAGCAGCTTCGGGGGGCGGAAACTGTACTTC

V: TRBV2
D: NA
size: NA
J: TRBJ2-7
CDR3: CASSAQGEHYEQYF
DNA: TGTGCCAGCAGTGCCCAAGGGGAACACTACGAGCAGTACTTC

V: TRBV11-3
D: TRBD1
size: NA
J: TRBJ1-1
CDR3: CASSRLQGGTEAFF
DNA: TGTGCCAGCAGCAGGCTCCAGGGGGGGACTGAAGCTTTCTTT

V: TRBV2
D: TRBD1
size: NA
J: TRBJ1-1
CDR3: CASTNRDSYLNTEAFF
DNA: TGTGCCAGCACGAATAGGGACAGCTACCTGAACACTGAAGCTTTCTTT

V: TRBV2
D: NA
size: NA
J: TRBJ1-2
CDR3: CASSEEGLHNYGYTF
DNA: TGTGCCAGCAGTGAAGAGGGACTGCATAACTATGGCTACACCTTC

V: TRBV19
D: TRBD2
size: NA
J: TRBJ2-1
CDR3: CASSIGLAGTTGGGQFF
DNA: TGTGCCAGTAGTATAGGACTAGCGGGCACAACGGGCGGGGGGCAGTTCTTC

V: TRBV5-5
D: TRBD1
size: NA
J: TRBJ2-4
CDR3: CASSFSGGKNIQYF
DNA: TGTGCCAGCAGCTTTTCAGGGGGCAAAAACATTCAGTACTTC

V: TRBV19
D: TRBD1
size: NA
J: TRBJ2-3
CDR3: CASSIGGGPTTDTQYF
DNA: TGTGCCAGTAGTATAGGAGGGGGCCCCACCACAGATACGCAGTATTTT

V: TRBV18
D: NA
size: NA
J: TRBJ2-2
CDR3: CASSPTTRRAGELFF
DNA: TGTGCCAGCTCACCAACAACGCGGAGGGCCGGGGAGCTGTTTTTT

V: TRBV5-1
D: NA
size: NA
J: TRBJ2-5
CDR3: CASSLESAQETQYF
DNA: TGCGCCAGCAGCTTGGAGTCGGCTCAAGAGACCCAGTACTTC

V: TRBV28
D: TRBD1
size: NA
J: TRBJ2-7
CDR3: CATSTGGDEQYF
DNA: TGTGCCACCTCGACAGGGGGCGACGAGCAGTACTTC

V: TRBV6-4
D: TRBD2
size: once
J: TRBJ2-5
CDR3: CASSDSSGLADPLQETQYF
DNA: TGTGCCAGCAGTGACTCGTCGGGACTAGCGGATCCGCTACAAGAGACCCAGTACTTC

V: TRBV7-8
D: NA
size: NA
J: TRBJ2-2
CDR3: CASSSGQTTRTGELFF
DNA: TGTGCCAGCAGCTCAGGACAAACAACAAGAACCGGGGAGCTGTTTTTT

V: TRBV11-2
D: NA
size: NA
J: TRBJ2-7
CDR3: CASSLESSYEQYF
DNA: TGTGCCAGCAGCTTAGAATCTTCCTACGAGCAGTACTTC

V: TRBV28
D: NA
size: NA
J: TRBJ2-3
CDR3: CASRPDSTDTQYF
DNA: TGTGCCAGCAGACCAGACAGCACAGATACGCAGTATTTT

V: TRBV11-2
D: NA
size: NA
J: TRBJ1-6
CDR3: CASSLDRIPGFHNSPLHF
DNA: TGTGCCAGCAGCTTAGATCGAATCCCAGGGTTTCATAATTCACCCCTCCACTTT

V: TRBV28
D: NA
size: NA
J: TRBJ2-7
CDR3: CASRPAWTGGIYEQYF
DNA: TGTGCCAGCAGACCGGCTTGGACAGGAGGGATCTACGAGCAGTACTTC

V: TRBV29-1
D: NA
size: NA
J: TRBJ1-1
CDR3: CSAWRDTGEAFF
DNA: TGCAGCGCCTGGAGGGACACCGGTGAGGCTTTCTTT

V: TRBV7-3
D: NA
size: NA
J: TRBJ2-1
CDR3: CASSRAFTTYNEQFF
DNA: TGTGCCAGCAGCCGAGCGTTTACGACCTACAATGAGCAGTTCTTC

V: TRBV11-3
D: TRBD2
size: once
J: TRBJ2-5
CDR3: CASSLNFLAEETQYF
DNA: TGTGCCAGCAGCTTAAATTTCCTAGCGGAAGAGACCCAGTACTTC

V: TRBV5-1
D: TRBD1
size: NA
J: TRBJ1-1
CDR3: CASSLAGTGRAEAFF
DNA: TGCGCCAGCAGCTTGGCAGGGACAGGGAGGGCTGAAGCTTTCTTT

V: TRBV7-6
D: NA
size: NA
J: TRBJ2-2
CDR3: CASSSPALNTGELFF
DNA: TGTGCCAGCAGCTCCCCGGCCCTAAACACCGGGGAGCTGTTTTTT

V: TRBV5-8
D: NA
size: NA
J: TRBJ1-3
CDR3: CASSSQIVVSGNTIYF
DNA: TGTGCCAGCAGCTCCCAGATCGTAGTTTCCGGAAACACCATATATTTT

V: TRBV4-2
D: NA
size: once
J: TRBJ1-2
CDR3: CASSPSPRTNYGYTF
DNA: TGTGCCAGCAGCCCTAGCCCCAGAACTAACTATGGCTACACCTTC

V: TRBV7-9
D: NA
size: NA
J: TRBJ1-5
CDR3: CASSQTPISGGSNQPQHF
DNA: TGTGCCAGCAGCCAAACCCCGATTAGTGGGGGGAGCAATCAGCCCCAGCATTTT

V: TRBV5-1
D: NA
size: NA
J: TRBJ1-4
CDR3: CASSLGWDNEKLFF
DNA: TGCGCCAGCAGCTTGGGGTGGGATAATGAAAAACTGTTTTTT

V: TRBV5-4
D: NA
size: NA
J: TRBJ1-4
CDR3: CASSFGIDEKLFF
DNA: TGTGCCAGCAGCTTTGGTATTGATGAAAAACTGTTTTTT

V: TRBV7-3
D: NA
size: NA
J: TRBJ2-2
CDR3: CASSSGAETGELFF
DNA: TGTGCCAGCAGCTCGGGGGCGGAAACCGGGGAGCTGTTTTTT

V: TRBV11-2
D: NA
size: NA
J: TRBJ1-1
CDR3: CASSLTQNTEAFF
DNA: TGTGCCAGCAGCTTAACACAGAACACTGAAGCTTTCTTT

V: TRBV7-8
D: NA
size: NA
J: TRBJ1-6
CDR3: CASSSHRVVNYNSPLHF
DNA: TGTGCCAGCAGCTCACACAGGGTGGTAAATTATAATTCACCCCTCCACTTT

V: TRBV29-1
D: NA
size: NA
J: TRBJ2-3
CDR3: CSVVHRNHAKSTDTQYF
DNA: TGCAGCGTTGTTCACAGAAACCACGCTAAAAGCACAGATACGCAGTATTTT

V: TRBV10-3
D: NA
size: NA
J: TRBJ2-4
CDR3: CAISRERTKNIQYF
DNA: TGTGCCATCAGCCGTGAGAGGACCAAAAACATTCAGTACTTC

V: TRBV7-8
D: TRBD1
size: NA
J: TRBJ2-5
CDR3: CASSLVASSGGTQYF
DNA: TGTGCCAGCAGCTTAGTCGCCTCGTCAGGGGGAACCCAGTACTTC

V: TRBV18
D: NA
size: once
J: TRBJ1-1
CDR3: CASSPPGWGALGAEAFF
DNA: TGTGCCAGCTCACCACCCGGGTGGGGGGCGCTTGGCGCTGAAGCTTTCTTT

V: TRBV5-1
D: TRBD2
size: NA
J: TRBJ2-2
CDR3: CASRRAGESNTGELFF
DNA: TGCGCCAGCCGGCGTGCGGGGGAATCAAACACCGGGGAGCTGTTTTTT

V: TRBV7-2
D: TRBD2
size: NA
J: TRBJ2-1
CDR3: CASSVFQGTSVNNEQFF
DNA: TGTGCCAGCAGCGTATTCCAAGGGACTAGCGTGAACAATGAGCAGTTCTTC

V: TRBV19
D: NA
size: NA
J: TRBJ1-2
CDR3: CASSIGTHSYGYTF
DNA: TGTGCCAGTAGTATAGGCACCCATTCCTATGGCTACACCTTC

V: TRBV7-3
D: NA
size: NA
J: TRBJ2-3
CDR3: CASSLSVPATQYF
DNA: TGTGCCAGCAGCTTAAGCGTCCCAGCTACGCAGTATTTT

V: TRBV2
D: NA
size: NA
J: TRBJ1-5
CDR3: CASGKQGGNQPQHF
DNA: TGTGCCTCGGGAAAACAGGGAGGCAATCAGCCCCAGCATTTT

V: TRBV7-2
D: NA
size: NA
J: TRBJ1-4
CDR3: CASSPRGAGEKLFF
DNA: TGTGCCAGCAGCCCCCGGGGGGCGGGTGAAAAACTGTTTTTT

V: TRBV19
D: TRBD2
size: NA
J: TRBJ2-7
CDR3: CASSIGGGYEQYF
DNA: TGTGCCAGTAGTATCGGGGGGGGTTACGAGCAGTACTTC

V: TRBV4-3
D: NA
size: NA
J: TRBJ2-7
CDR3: CASSQSAAYEQYF
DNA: TGCGCCAGCAGCCAGTCGGCTGCCTACGAGCAGTACTTC

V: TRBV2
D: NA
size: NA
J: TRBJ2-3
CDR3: CASSEQDTQYF
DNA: TGTGCCAGCAGTGAGCAAGATACGCAGTATTTT

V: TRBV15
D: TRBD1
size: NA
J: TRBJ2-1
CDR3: CATSREVGTGGYNEQFF
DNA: TGTGCCACCAGCAGAGAAGTAGGGACAGGGGGTTACAATGAGCAGTTCTTC

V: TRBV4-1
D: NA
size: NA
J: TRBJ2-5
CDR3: CASSLTSWQAQETQYF
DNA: TGCGCCAGCAGCCTGACCTCATGGCAGGCCCAAGAGACCCAGTACTTC

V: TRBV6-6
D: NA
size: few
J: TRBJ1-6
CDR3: CASIAQGMNSPLHF
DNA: TGTGCCAGTATCGCACAGGGCATGAATTCACCCCTCCACTTT